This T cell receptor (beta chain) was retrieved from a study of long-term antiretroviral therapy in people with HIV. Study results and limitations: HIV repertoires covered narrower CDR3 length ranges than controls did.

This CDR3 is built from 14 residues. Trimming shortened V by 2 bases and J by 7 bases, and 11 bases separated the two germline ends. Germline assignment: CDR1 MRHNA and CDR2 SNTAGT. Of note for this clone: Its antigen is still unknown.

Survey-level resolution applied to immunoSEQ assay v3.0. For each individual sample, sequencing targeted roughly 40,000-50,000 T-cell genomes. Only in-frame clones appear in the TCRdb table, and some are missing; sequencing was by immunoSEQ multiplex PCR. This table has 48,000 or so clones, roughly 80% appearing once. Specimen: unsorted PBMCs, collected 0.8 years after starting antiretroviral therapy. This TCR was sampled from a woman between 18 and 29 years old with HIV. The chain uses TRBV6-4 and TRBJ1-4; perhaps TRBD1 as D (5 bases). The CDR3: CASSDRGTPEKLFF. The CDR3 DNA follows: TGTGCCAGCAGTGACCGGGGGACCCCTGAAAAACTGTTTTTT.